The next 19 T cell receptor beta chains were all read from a single sample in a study of OX40 agonist ivuxolimab in advanced cancers. Data came from immunoSEQ multiplex PCR; TCRdb stores just in-frame clones and leaves some out. The profile shows fewer than 85,000 clones, more than 90% of them singletons. The sequences come from CD4+ or CD8+ T cells sorted from blood, collected in a trial of the OX40 agonist ivuxolimab. These receptors originate from an adult with an advanced solid tumor such as melanoma, head and neck, liver or kidney cancer.

This chain links TRBV6-5 with TRBJ1-5; D possibly corresponds to TRBD1 (5 bases). Trimming removed 4 bases at V and 5 bases at J, with 15 bases between. Germline CDR1 is MNHEY and CDR2 is SVGAGI. This CDR3 spans 15 amino acids. As DNA, the CDR3 is TGTGCCAGCAGTTTTCCAGCCCGGGGCGATCAGCCCCAGCATTTT. Protein sequence: CASSFPARGDQPQHF.

Details on this clone: An end of the junction does not agree with germline; a read error may underlie this. The J gene is TRBJ1-2, the V gene TRBV6-6, with D possibly matching TRBD1 (5 bases). CDR3 length: 12 amino acids. Per germline, CDR1 MNHNY and CDR2 SVGAGI (reference sequence). The CDR3 DNA reads TGTGCCAGCACTTACTCGGGGGACGGCTACACCTTC. It yields the protein CASTYSGDGYTF.

The J gene is TRBJ2-1, the V gene TRBV6-5, with a tentative D call TRBD2 (6 bases). CDR3 length: 14 residues. Germline CDR1 reads MNHEY; CDR2 reads SVGAGI. Trimming removed 7 bases from V and 0 bases from J, with 10 bases in between. CDR3 protein: CASKGLSSYNEQFF. The DNA of the CDR3 is TGTGCCAGCAAGGGACTGAGCTCCTACAATGAGCAGTTCTTC.

The CDR3 sequence: CASSFGTSGQETQYF. CDR3 DNA sequence: TGCGCCAGCAGCTTCGGGACTAGCGGCCAAGAGACCCAGTACTTC. The chain couples TRBV5-1 to TRBJ2-5; 11 nucleotides agree with TRBD2. The germline V gene has CDR1 SGHRS and CDR2 YFSETQ. After removal of 2 bases from V and 1 base from J, the junction contained 1 base not matched to a gene. The CDR3 contains 15 residues.

The V call is TRBV28, the J call TRBJ1-5; D not resolved. Germline lookup yields CDR1 MDHEN and CDR2 SYDVKM. The length of the CDR3 is 11 residues. Trimming removed 4 bases at V and 6 bases at J, with 4 bases between. CDR3 sequence (DNA): TGTGCCAGCAGTTCTATTCAGCCCCAGCATTTT. Translation: CASSSIQPQHF.

V gene TRBV11-2 combines with J gene TRBJ2-1; 8 bases are a match to TRBD1. J lost 4 bases, V lost 3 bases, and 2 bases had no gene match. Germline V gene lookup returns CDR1 SGHAT and CDR2 FQNNGV. CDR3 length: 14 residues. In nucleotides, the CDR3 is TGTGCCAGCAGCTTTGGGACAGGATACAATGAGCAGTTCTTC. It specifies CASSFGTGYNEQFF. Variable domain in full (rest from reference TRBV11-2 and TRBJ2-1): EAGVAQSPRYKIIEKRQSVAFWCNPISGHATLYWYQQILGQGPKLLIQFQNNGVVDDSQLPKDRFSAERLKGVDSTLKIQPAKLEDSAVYLCASSFGTGYNEQFFGPGTRLTVL.

The rearrangement joins TRBV4-2 to TRBJ2-1, with D possibly being TRBD2 (6 bases). Trimming stripped 0 bases from V and 2 bases from J, with 8 bases between. CDR1 is LGHNA and CDR2 is YNFKEQ in the germline V gene. The CDR3 is made up of 15 amino acids. The CDR3 DNA sequence: TGTGCCAGCAGCCAAGATCCGGGAGCCTACAATGAGCAGTTCTTC. Its translation: CASSQDPGAYNEQFF.

The chain couples TRBV15 to TRBJ2-7; 7 bases map to TRBD1. CDR1 and CDR2 from the germline V gene are LNHNV and YYDKDF (reference sequence). This CDR3 comprises 14 residues. V was clipped by 3 bases and J by 0 bases; unmatched bases: 2. CDR3 amino acids: CATSRGTDSYEQYF. The CDR3 DNA reads as TGTGCCACCAGCAGGGGGACAGACTCCTACGAGCAGTACTTC.

This clone appeared a single time. The J gene is TRBJ2-3, the V gene TRBV28, with unresolved D. The CDR3 extends over 12 amino acids. Trimming pared 3 bases from V and 6 bases from J, leaving 7 bases between. The germline gives CDR1 MDHEN, CDR2 SYDVKM. CDR3 in DNA: TGTGCCAGCAGTTTTATCTCCGATACGCAGTATTTT. This codes for CASSFISDTQYF.

V and J are TRBV7-6 and TRBJ2-2; D not resolved. The CDR3 is 13 residues long. CDR1 and CDR2 (germline): SGHVS, FNYEAQ. The V gene lost 1 base and the J gene lost 7 bases, with 7 bases spanning the gap. Written as DNA, the CDR3 is TGTGCCAGCAGCTTAGATGTCCGCGGGGAGCTGTTTTTT. Protein: CASSLDVRGELFF.

V gene TRBV7-2 combines with J gene TRBJ1-2, with 9 bases lining up with TRBD1. The V gene's germline CDR1 is SGHTA and CDR2 FQGNSA. Losses at the gene ends were 5 bases for V and 7 bases for J; bases not matched to a gene: 11. This CDR3 contains 15 residues. Here the CDR3 DNA reads TGTGCCAGCAGCGCCCCGTCACAGGGGGCGCTTGGCTACACCTTC. This gives the protein CASSAPSQGALGYTF.

The count of this clone is one. The chain couples TRBV18 to TRBJ2-1; no clear D gene. The V gene's germline CDR1 is KGHSH and CDR2 LQKENI. V lost 5 bases, J lost 1 base, and 6 bases lay in between. This CDR3 has 13 residues. Written as DNA, the CDR3 is TGTGCCAGCTCAATCAGTTCCTACAATGAGCAGTTCTTC. As protein: CASSISSYNEQFF.

CDR3 bases: TGTGCCAGCAGGACACTAGCGGGCACAGATACGCAGTATTTT. This gives the protein CASRTLAGTDTQYF. J is TRBJ2-3 and V is TRBV6-6; 8 bases line up with TRBD2. V shed 6 bases, J shed 1 base, and the junction held 3 bases outside the gene matches. This CDR3 comprises 14 residues. Looked up from germline, CDR1 is MNHNY and CDR2 is SVGAGI (reference sequence).

The chain couples TRBV5-6 to TRBJ1-6; D unclear. The ends were cut back, 3 bases at V and 6 bases at J, with 4 bases in the middle. The CDR3 runs 12 residues. CDR1 and CDR2 from the germline V gene are SGHDT and YYEEEE. This CDR3 reads CASSWGNSPLHF. CDR3 DNA: TGTGCCAGCAGCTGGGGTAATTCACCCCTCCACTTT. Drawing the rest from reference TRBV5-6 and TRBJ1-6, the complete variable domain is DAGVTQSPTHLIKTRGQQVTLRCSPKSGHDTVSWYQQALGQGPQFIFQYYEEEERQRGNFPDRFSGHQFPNYSSELNVNALLLGDSALYLCASSWGNSPLHFGNGTRLTVT.

The chain recombines TRBV4-1 with TRBJ2-5, with D possibly TRBD1 on 5 matching bases. V lost 1 base, J lost 2 bases, and 8 bases lay in between. CDR1 and CDR2 from the germline V gene are MGHRA and YSYEKL. The CDR3 length is 14 residues. The CDR3 DNA reads TGCGCCAGCAGCCAAGGACAGCTGCAAGAGACCCAGTACTTC. Residues: CASSQGQLQETQYF.

This clone was seen a single time. The J gene is TRBJ2-3, the V gene TRBV28; the match to TRBD2 covers 12 bases. J was trimmed by 2 bases and V by 3 bases; bases with no gene match: 9. The CDR3 loop spans 18 amino acids. Germline loops: CDR1 MDHEN, CDR2 SYDVKM. CDR3 sequence reads: CASSFPFGLAGITDTQYF. CDR3 bases: TGTGCCAGCAGTTTCCCTTTCGGACTAGCGGGGATCACAGATACGCAGTATTTT.

The CDR3 DNA reads TGTGCCAGCACCCGCCGGGGACTCCACACCGGGGAGCTGTTTTTT. Translating it yields CASTRRGLHTGELFF. The V gene is TRBV5-8, the J gene TRBJ2-2; perhaps TRBD2 as D (6 bases). The ends were cut back, 6 bases at V and 3 bases at J, with 15 bases in the middle. Per the germline V gene, CDR1 is SGHTS and CDR2 is YDEGEE. This CDR3 region has 15 residues.

The chain recombines TRBV19 with TRBJ1-2; no reliable D call. The CDR3 spans 13 residues. Germline V gene data show CDR1 as LNHDA and CDR2 as SQIVND (reference sequence). Trimming removed 9 bases from V and 4 bases from J, with 15 bases in between. The CDR3 sequence is CASTPRGGYGYTF. The CDR3 DNA sequence: TGTGCCAGCACCCCCCGGGGTGGCTATGGCTACACCTTC.

The chain combines TRBV5-1 with TRBJ2-1, with 10 nucleotides matching TRBD2. Trimming took 4 bases from V and 4 from J; bases not matched to a gene: 5. CDR1 SGHRS and CDR2 YFSETQ come from the germline V gene. The CDR3 sequence is 15 residues long. CDR3 sequence (DNA): TGCGCCAGCAGCGCCGGGACTAGCGTTTACAATGAGCAGTTCTTC. Its translation is CASSAGTSVYNEQFF.